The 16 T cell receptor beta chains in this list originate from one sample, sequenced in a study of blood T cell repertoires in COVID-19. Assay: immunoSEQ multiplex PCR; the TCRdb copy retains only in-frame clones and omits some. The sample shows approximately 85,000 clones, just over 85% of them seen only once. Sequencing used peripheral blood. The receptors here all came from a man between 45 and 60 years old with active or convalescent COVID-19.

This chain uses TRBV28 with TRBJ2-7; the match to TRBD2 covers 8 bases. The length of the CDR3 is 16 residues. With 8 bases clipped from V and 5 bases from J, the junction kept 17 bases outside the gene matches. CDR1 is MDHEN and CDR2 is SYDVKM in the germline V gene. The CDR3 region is CASGRPRLSGRDEQYF. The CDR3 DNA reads TGTGCCAGCGGACGCCCCAGATTGAGCGGGAGAGACGAGCAGTACTTC.

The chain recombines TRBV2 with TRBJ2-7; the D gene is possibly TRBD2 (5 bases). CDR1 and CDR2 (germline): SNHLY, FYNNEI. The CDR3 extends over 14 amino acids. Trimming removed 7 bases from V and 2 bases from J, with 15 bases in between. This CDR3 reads CASKLEGETYEQYF. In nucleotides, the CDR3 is TGTGCCAGCAAACTCGAGGGAGAAACCTACGAGCAGTACTTC.

The CDR3 is CASSFGQQFMSSYEQYF. The CDR3 DNA is TGCGCCAGCAGCTTTGGGCAGCAATTTATGAGCTCCTACGAGCAGTACTTC. V is TRBV5-1 and J is TRBJ2-7; D is undetermined. The germline V gene encodes CDR1 SGHRS and CDR2 YFSETQ. The CDR3 has 17 residues. The V end lost 2 bases, the J end lost 0 bases, and 18 bases lay between the germline ends.

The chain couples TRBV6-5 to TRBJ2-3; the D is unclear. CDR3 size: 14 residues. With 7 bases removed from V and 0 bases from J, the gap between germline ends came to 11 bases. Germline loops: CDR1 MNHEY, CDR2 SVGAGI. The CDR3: CASKAGASTDTQYF. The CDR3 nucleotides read TGTGCCAGCAAGGCCGGAGCTAGCACAGATACGCAGTATTTT.

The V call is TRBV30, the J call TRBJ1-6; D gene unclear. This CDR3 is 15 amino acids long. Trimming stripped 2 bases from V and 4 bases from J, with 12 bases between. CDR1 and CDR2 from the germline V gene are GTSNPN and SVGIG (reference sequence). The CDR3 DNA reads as TGTGCCTGGAGTAACTTCCAATATTATAATTCACCCCTCCACTTT. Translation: CAWSNFQYYNSPLHF.

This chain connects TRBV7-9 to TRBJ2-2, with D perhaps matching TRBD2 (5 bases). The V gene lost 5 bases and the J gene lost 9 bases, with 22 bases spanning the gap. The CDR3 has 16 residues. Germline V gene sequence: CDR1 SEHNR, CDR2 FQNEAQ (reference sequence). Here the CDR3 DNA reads TGTGCCAGCAGCCAGTTCCGGGGAACCGGCGACCGGGAGCTGTTTTTT. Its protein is CASSQFRGTGDRELFF.

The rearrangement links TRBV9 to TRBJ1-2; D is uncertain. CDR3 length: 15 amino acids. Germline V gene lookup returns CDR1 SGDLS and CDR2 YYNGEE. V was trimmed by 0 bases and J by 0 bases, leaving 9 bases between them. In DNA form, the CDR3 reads TGTGCCAGCAGCGTAGGACAAACATCTAACTATGGCTACACCTTC. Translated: CASSVGQTSNYGYTF.

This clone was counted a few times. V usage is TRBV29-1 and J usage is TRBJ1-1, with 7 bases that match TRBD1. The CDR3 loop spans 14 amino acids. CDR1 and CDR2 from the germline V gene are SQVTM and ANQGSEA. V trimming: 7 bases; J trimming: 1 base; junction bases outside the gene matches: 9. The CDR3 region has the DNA TGCAGCGGCACTCAGGGACAGTCGAACACTGAAGCTTTCTTT. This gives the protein CSGTQGQSNTEAFF. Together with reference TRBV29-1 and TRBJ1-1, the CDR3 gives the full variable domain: SAVISQKPSRDICQRGTSLTIQCQVDSQVTMMFWYRQQPGQSLTLIATANQGSEATYESGFVIDKFPISRPNLTFSTLTVSNMSPEDSSIYLCSGTQGQSNTEAFFGQGTRLTVV.

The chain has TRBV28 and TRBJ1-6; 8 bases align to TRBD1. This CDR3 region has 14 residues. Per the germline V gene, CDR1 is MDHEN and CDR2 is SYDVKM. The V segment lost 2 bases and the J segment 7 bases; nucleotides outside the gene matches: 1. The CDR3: CASSLRQGNSPLHF. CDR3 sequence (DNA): TGTGCCAGCAGTTTACGACAGGGGAATTCACCCCTCCACTTT.

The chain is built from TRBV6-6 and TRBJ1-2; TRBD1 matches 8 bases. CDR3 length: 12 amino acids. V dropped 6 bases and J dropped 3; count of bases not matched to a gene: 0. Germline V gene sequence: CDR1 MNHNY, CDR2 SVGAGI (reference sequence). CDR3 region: CASRQGDYGYTF. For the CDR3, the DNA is TGTGCCAGCAGACAGGGGGACTATGGCTACACCTTC.

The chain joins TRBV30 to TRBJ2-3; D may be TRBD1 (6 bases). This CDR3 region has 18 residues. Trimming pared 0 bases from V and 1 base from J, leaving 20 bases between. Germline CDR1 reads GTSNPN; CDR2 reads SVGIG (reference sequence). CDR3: CAWSVRGLGQTGTDTQYF. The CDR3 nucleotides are TGTGCCTGGAGTGTAAGAGGCCTGGGACAAACAGGCACAGATACGCAGTATTTT. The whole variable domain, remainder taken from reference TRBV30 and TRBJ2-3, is SQTIHQWPATLVQPVGSPLSLECTVEGTSNPNLYWYRQAAGRGLQLLFYSVGIGQISSEVPQNLSASRPQDRQFILSSKKLLLSDSGFYLCAWSVRGLGQTGTDTQYFGPGTRLTVL.

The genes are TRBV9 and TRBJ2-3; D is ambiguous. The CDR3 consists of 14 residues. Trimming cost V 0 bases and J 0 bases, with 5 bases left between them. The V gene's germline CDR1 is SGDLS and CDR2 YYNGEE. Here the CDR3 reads CASSVGQSTDTQYF. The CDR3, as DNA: TGTGCCAGCAGCGTAGGTCAGAGCACAGATACGCAGTATTTT.

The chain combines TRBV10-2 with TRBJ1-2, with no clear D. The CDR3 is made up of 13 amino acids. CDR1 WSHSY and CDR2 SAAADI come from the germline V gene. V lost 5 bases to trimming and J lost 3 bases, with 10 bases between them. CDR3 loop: CASSSGSDYGYTF. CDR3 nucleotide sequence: TGCGCCAGCAGTTCGGGTTCCGACTATGGCTACACCTTC.

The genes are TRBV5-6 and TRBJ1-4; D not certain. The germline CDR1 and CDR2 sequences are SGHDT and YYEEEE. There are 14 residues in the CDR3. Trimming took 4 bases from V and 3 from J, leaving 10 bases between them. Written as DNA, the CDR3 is TGTGCCAGCAGCCACGACTACTCTAATGAAAAACTGTTTTTT. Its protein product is CASSHDYSNEKLFF.

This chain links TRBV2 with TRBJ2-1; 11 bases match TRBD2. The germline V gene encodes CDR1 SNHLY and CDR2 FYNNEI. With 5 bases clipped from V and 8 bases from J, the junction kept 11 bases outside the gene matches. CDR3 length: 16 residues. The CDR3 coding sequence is TGTGCCAGCAGTCCATCTAGCGGGAGGCCCCCCCATGAGCAGTTCTTC. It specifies CASSPSSGRPPHEQFF.

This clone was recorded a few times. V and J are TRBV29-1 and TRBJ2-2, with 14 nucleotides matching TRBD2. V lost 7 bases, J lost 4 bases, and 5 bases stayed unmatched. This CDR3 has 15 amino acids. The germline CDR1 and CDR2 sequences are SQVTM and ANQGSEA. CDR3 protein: CSAEGLAGVTGELFF. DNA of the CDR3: TGCAGCGCCGAGGGACTAGCGGGAGTCACCGGGGAGCTGTTTTTT.